The subject of this entry is one TCR beta chain. Its antigen remains unknown. Germline and junction disagree at one end, which may indicate a read error. RNA transcripts provided the source from which TCR beta CDR3 regions were amplified. RT-PCR in the first round (using the HTBI primer set) targeted the TCR CDR3. TCRdb re-analysed the multiplex PCR reads in MiXCR, keeping a single row per CDR3 protein. The sample holds 350,000 to 450,000 distinct CDR3 sequences; about a sixth are singletons and the top ten take around a third. The data were taken from a study of T cells in Graves' hyperthyroidism and ophthalmopathy. The CDR3 is 14 residues long. Germline CDR1 is WSHSY and CDR2 is SAAADI. Each diagnosis drew on symptoms, thyroxine, TRAb, thyroid ultrasound and orbital computed tomography findings. Sampled blood dates from first hyperthyroidism diagnosis, and it precedes any ophthalmopathy symptoms. Study-level results: It was a median around 6 months before onset that the model predicted ophthalmopathy. Among clonotypes expanded in thyroid above 0.001, most were also found in blood.

This sequence was found in a woman in her twenties or thirties with Graves' hyperthyroidism that later progressed to Graves' ophthalmopathy. The chain links TRBV10-2 to TRBJ2-3, with TRBD2 as a possible D gene (7 bases). The sample taken for sequencing was blood. CDR3 nucleotide sequence: TGCGCCAGCAGTGATTCCGGGGGGCGGGATACGCGGTATTTT. Its protein is CASSDSGGRDTRYF.